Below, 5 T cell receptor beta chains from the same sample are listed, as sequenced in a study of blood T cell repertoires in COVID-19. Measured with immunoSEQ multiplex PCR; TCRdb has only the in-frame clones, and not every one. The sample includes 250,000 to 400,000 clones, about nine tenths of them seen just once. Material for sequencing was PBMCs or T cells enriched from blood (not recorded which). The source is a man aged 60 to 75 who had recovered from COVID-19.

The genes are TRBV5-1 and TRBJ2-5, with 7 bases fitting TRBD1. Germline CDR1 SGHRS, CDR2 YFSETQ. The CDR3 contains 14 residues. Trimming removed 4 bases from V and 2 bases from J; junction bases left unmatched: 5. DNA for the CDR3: TGCGCCAGCAGCGAAGGGACAGCGCAAGAGACCCAGTACTTC. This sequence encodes CASSEGTAQETQYF.

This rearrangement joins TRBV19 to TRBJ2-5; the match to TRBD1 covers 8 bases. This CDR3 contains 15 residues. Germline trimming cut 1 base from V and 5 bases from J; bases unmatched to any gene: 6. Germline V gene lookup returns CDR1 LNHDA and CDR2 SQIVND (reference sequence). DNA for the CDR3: TGTGCCAGTAGTATAGCCGGACAGGGTAGGGAGACCCAGTACTTC. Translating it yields CASSIAGQGRETQYF.

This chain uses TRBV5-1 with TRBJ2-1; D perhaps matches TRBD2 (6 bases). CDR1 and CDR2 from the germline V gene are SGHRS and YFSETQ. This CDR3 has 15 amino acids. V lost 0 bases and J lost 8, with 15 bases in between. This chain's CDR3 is CASSLVGRVTDEQFF. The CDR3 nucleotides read TGCGCCAGCAGCTTGGTCGGGAGAGTCACCGATGAGCAGTTCTTC.

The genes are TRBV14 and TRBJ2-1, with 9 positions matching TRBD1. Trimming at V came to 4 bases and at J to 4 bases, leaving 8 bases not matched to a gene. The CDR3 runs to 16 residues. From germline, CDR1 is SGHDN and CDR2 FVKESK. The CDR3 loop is CASSRMYGTGYNEQFF. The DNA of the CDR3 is TGTGCCAGCAGCCGAATGTACGGGACAGGGTACAATGAGCAGTTCTTC.

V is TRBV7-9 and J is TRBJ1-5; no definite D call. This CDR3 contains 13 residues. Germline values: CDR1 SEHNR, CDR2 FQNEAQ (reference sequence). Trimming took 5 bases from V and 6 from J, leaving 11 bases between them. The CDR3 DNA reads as TGTGCCAGCAGCAGCCTAGAGGGTCAGCCCCAGCATTTT. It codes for CASSSLEGQPQHF.